The rows below give T cell receptor beta chains drawn from one sample of a study of T cells in Graves' hyperthyroidism and ophthalmopathy. TCRdb itself ran the multiplex PCR reads through MiXCR, one entry per CDR3 protein. The data contain about 290,000 distinct CDR3 sequences, roughly 13% of them seen just once; the ten biggest clones take up 6.5% to 10%. Sequenced: blood. Source of these receptors: a woman between 35 and 50 years old with Graves' hyperthyroidism. Both conserved end residues are part of each CDR3. A D gene is named only where the DNA matches it firmly. Clone size, where shown, is once, few, many, or a class for clones that have expanded.

d_call clone_size j_call v_call cdr3_aa cdr3_nt
- many TRBJ2-2 TRBV9 CASSAPGGELFF TGTGCCAGCAGCGCGCCAGGAGGGGAGCTGTTTTTT
TRBD2 few TRBJ2-1 TRBV24-1 CATSDPGLAGGSYNEQFF TGTGCCACCAGTGATCCCGGACTAGCGGGAGGCTCCTACAATGAGCAGTTCTTC
TRBD1 many TRBJ1-5 TRBV6-1 CASRRIGTESQPQHF TGTGCCAGCAGGAGGATAGGGACAGAATCCCAGCCCCAGCATTTT
TRBD2 few TRBJ2-5 TRBV2 CASSRLAGLNQETQYF TGTGCCAGCAGTCGTTTAGCGGGATTGAATCAAGAGACCCAGTACTTC
- many TRBJ2-3 TRBV3-1 CASSLALENTQYF TGTGCCAGCAGCCTCGCTTTGGAGAATACGCAGTATTTT
- many TRBJ1-1 TRBV25-1 CASSLPGGGSEAFF TGTGCCAGCAGTCTCCCCGGAGGGGGATCTGAAGCTTTCTTT
- many TRBJ1-1 TRBV18 CASSPLDNTEAFF TGTGCCAGCTCACCACTAGATAACACTGAAGCTTTCTTT
- many TRBJ2-7 TRBV18 CASSSGTKVRYEQYF TGTGCCAGCTCATCCGGGACAAAGGTCCGCTACGAGCAGTACTTC
- many TRBJ2-7 TRBV5-5 CASSLASSGAYEQYF TGTGCCAGCAGCTTGGCGTCATCCGGCGCCTACGAGCAGTACTTC
- many TRBJ1-2 TRBV6-2/TRBV6-3 CASSSRTAPTNYGYTF TGTGCCAGCAGTTCACGGACAGCCCCCACTAACTATGGCTACACCTTC
- - TRBJ1-2 TRBV15 CATSRDSLNYGYTF TGTGCCACCAGCAGAGACAGCCTTAACTATGGCTACACCTTC
TRBD1 few TRBJ2-5 TRBV6-1 CASSATGGHQETQYF TGTGCCAGCAGCGCTACAGGGGGGCACCAAGAGACCCAGTACTTC
TRBD1 many TRBJ1-1 TRBV3-1 CASSKDRATEAFF TGTGCCAGCAGCAAAGACAGGGCCACTGAAGCTTTCTTT
- many TRBJ2-7 TRBV11-2 CASSFESSYEQYF TGTGCCAGCAGCTTCGAGAGTTCCTACGAGCAGTACTTC
- many TRBJ1-1 TRBV6-1 CASSRFLGLNTEAFF TGTGCCAGCAGCCGCTTCCTTGGCCTGAACACTGAAGCTTTCTTT
TRBD2 few TRBJ2-3 TRBV4-1 CASSQETSGRAIQGTDTQYF TGCGCCAGCAGCCAAGAGACTAGCGGGAGGGCGATCCAGGGTACAGATACGCAGTATTTT
- many TRBJ1-5 TRBV4-2 CASSQGGDRNQPQHF TGTGCCAGCAGCCAAGGTGGTGATAGAAATCAGCCCCAGCATTTT
TRBD1 - TRBJ1-6 TRBV20-1 CSARRQGHNSPLHF TGCAGTGCTAGAAGACAGGGTCACAATTCACCCCTCCACTTT
TRBD2 many TRBJ2-1 TRBV11-1 CASRLTSAVYNEQFF TGTGCCAGCAGGCTTACTAGCGCCGTCTACAATGAGCAGTTCTTC
- many TRBJ1-2 TRBV19 CASSTSVTGYTF TGTGCCAGTAGTACCTCAGTCACTGGCTACACCTTC
- many TRBJ2-5 TRBV12-3/TRBV12-4 CASSSTSKETQYF TGTGCCAGCAGTTCGACAAGTAAAGAGACCCAGTACTTC
- many TRBJ1-5 TRBV28 CASSPRQALGQPQHF TGTGCCAGCAGCCCCAGACAGGCCTTAGGGCAGCCCCAGCATTTT
- many TRBJ2-5 TRBV5-6 CASSSVSSHQETQYF TGTGCCAGCAGCTCGGTTAGTAGCCACCAAGAGACCCAGTACTTC
TRBD2 many TRBJ2-3 TRBV7-9 CASSLGTSGDTDTQYF TGTGCCAGCAGCTTAGGTACTAGCGGGGACACAGATACGCAGTATTTT
TRBD2 - TRBJ2-2 TRBV4-1 CASSWLAGGNTGELFF TGCGCCAGCAGCTGGCTAGCGGGTGGGAACACCGGGGAGCTGTTTTTT
- many TRBJ1-2 TRBV14 CASSQWRQPYGYTF TGTGCCAGCAGCCAATGGCGACAGCCCTATGGCTACACCTTC
- many TRBJ2-3 TRBV5-6 CASSSSPGSTDTQYF TGTGCCAGCAGCTCATCACCCGGGAGCACAGATACGCAGTATTTT
TRBD2 - TRBJ2-1 TRBV9 CASSPTGGTYNEQFF TGTGCCAGCAGCCCCACGGGGGGTACCTACAATGAGCAGTTCTTC
- many TRBJ1-1 TRBV7-2 CASSPAGRVSTEAFF TGTGCCAGCAGCCCCGCGGGCCGGGTGAGCACTGAAGCTTTCTTT
TRBD1 few TRBJ2-2 TRBV7-3 CASSLTRPGGNGELFF TGTGCCAGCAGCTTAACTCGGCCAGGGGGAAACGGGGAGCTGTTTTTT
TRBD1 few TRBJ2-2 TRBV19 CASSIWSARTGRNGELFF TGTGCCAGTAGTATTTGGTCGGCCAGGACAGGTCGAAACGGGGAGCTGTTTTTT